A selection of T cell receptor beta chains follows, all from one sample in a study of blood T cell repertoires in COVID-19. Sequencing was performed with immunoSEQ multiplex PCR; in TCRdb, only in-frame clones are kept and a portion is missing. Of about 120,000 clones in the sample, about 89% are singletons; the top ten hold about 20%. What was sequenced was peripheral blood. These receptor sequences come from a human donor with acute or convalescent COVID-19. The donor label of this sample is uncertain. The CDR3 runs from the conserved cysteine through the conserved F or W. D genes are given only for firm matches. Rows give clone size only sometimes, using once, few, many, or a class for an expanded clone.

CASSRLRVIGGGNSPLHF TGTGCCAGCAGCCGTCTCAGGGTAATAGGGGGGGGTAATTCACCCCTCCACTTT TRBV5-5 NA NA TRBJ1-6
CASSLDQGEAFF TGCGCCAGCAGCTTGGACCAGGGTGAAGCTTTCTTT TRBV5-1 NA NA TRBJ1-1
CASSLGATDTQYF TGTGCCAGCAGCTTGGGGGCCACAGATACGCAGTATTTT TRBV11-2 NA NA TRBJ2-3
CASSSLRGETQYF TGTGCCAGCAGCTCTCTCCGGGGAGAGACCCAGTACTTC TRBV7-2 NA NA TRBJ2-5
CASSLELGSYNEQFF TGCGCCAGCAGCTTGGAGCTCGGGAGCTACAATGAGCAGTTCTTC TRBV5-1 NA NA TRBJ2-1
CASSYGGEAFF TGTGCCAGCAGTTACGGGGGCGAAGCTTTCTTT TRBV6-2/TRBV6-3 NA once TRBJ1-1
CASSLGGQGNEQFF TGTGCCAGCAGCTTAGGCGGCCAGGGTAATGAGCAGTTCTTC TRBV7-3 NA NA TRBJ2-1
CAWSEFGGLNYGYTF TGTGCCTGGAGTGAGTTTGGAGGGTTAAACTATGGCTACACCTTC TRBV30 NA NA TRBJ1-2
CACPLTGVNEKLFF TGTGCCTGCCCGCTAACAGGAGTTAATGAAAAACTGTTTTTT TRBV30 NA NA TRBJ1-4
CASSFLTSGTYEQYF TGTGCCAGCAGCTTTCTGACTAGCGGGACCTACGAGCAGTACTTC TRBV11-2 TRBD2 NA TRBJ2-7
CASSLRDSVHQPQHF TGTGCCAGCAGCCTCCGGGACAGTGTCCACCAGCCCCAGCATTTT TRBV3-1/TRBV3-2 TRBD1 NA TRBJ1-5
CASSLQINTEAFF TGTGCCAGCAGCTTACAGATAAACACTGAAGCTTTCTTT TRBV7-3 NA few TRBJ1-1
CASSREDRTEAFF TGTGCCAGCAGCCGGGAGGACCGCACTGAAGCTTTCTTT TRBV14 NA NA TRBJ1-1
CASSAGDTQKNQPQHF TGTGCCAGCAGTGCGGGGGACACACAGAAGAATCAGCCCCAGCATTTT TRBV28 NA NA TRBJ1-5
CASTHRGGQEEAFF TGTGCCAGCACCCACAGGGGGGGGCAGGAGGAAGCTTTCTTT TRBV6-5 TRBD1 NA TRBJ1-1
CATKTGQGSNQPQHF TGTGCCACTAAGACAGGACAGGGTAGCAATCAGCCCCAGCATTTT TRBV19 TRBD1 NA TRBJ1-5
CASSLQETQYF TGTGCCAGCAGCCTACAAGAGACCCAGTACTTC TRBV14 NA NA TRBJ2-5
CASSENSSNQPQHF TGCGCCAGCAGTGAAAACAGCTCTAATCAGCCCCAGCATTTT TRBV10-2 NA NA TRBJ1-5